A selection of T cell receptor beta chains follows, all from one sample in a study of blood T cell repertoires in COVID-19. This table comes from immunoSEQ multiplex PCR, and its TCRdb copy is limited to in-frame clones, with some not included. The sample yields 150,000 or so clones, about four fifths seen once. Material: peripheral blood. The receptors were gathered from a woman in her sixties or seventies with COVID-19, enrolled during active disease. Each CDR3 is given with its conserved first and last residue. Each record gives: J gene, clone size, V gene, D gene, CDR3 DNA, CDR3 protein. A D gene is named only where the DNA matches it firmly. The size field is filled for only some rows; it gives once, few, many or a size class.

j_gene: TRBJ1-1; abundance: -; v_gene: TRBV2; d_gene: -; CDR3nt: TGTGCCAGCAGCCCCACGACAGGGAACACTGAAGCTTTCTTT; CDR3aa: CASSPTTGNTEAFF
j_gene: TRBJ2-3; abundance: -; v_gene: TRBV29-1; d_gene: TRBD1; CDR3nt: TGCAGCGCCACCATTTTGACAGGGTATTCAGATACGCAGTATTTT; CDR3aa: CSATILTGYSDTQYF
j_gene: TRBJ2-7; abundance: -; v_gene: TRBV5-4; d_gene: TRBD1; CDR3nt: TGTGCCAGCAGCACGGACAGGGGAGTCTACGAGCAGTACTTC; CDR3aa: CASSTDRGVYEQYF
j_gene: TRBJ1-5; abundance: -; v_gene: TRBV6-5; d_gene: TRBD1; CDR3nt: TGTGCCAGCAGACCCAACAGGGGCAGCAATCAGCCCCAGCATTTT; CDR3aa: CASRPNRGSNQPQHF
j_gene: TRBJ1-2; abundance: -; v_gene: TRBV19; d_gene: TRBD1; CDR3nt: TGTGCCAGTAGTATAGACGCGACAGGGAACATCTATGGCTACACCTTC; CDR3aa: CASSIDATGNIYGYTF
j_gene: TRBJ2-7; abundance: -; v_gene: TRBV25-1; d_gene: -; CDR3nt: TGTGCCAGCAGTGAGAGGGGGTTCGGCGAGCAGTACTTC; CDR3aa: CASSERGFGEQYF
j_gene: TRBJ1-1; abundance: -; v_gene: TRBV13; d_gene: -; CDR3nt: TGTGCCAGCAACGATCAGAGGGTTGCCGAAGCTTTCTTT; CDR3aa: CASNDQRVAEAFF
j_gene: TRBJ2-5; abundance: -; v_gene: TRBV7-3; d_gene: -; CDR3nt: TGTGCCAGCAGCTTAACGGGGGGGCCAGAAGAGACCCAGTACTTC; CDR3aa: CASSLTGGPEETQYF
j_gene: TRBJ1-2; abundance: -; v_gene: TRBV5-4; d_gene: TRBD1; CDR3nt: TGTGCCAGCAGCGCAGGACAGGGGGCTGTAGCCTATGGCTACACCTTC; CDR3aa: CASSAGQGAVAYGYTF
j_gene: TRBJ2-4; abundance: -; v_gene: TRBV15; d_gene: -; CDR3nt: TGTGCCACCAGCAGAGAAATGCCAGGGAAAAACATTCAGTACTTC; CDR3aa: CATSREMPGKNIQYF
j_gene: TRBJ2-5; abundance: -; v_gene: TRBV7-2; d_gene: TRBD2; CDR3nt: TGTGCCAGCAGCTTAGACCCCCCGGGGGGGCCAGAAGAGACCCAGTACTTC; CDR3aa: CASSLDPPGGPEETQYF
j_gene: TRBJ2-3; abundance: -; v_gene: TRBV24-1; d_gene: -; CDR3nt: TGTGCCACCAGTGATCAAGGACTGGGGACAGATACGCAGTATTTT; CDR3aa: CATSDQGLGTDTQYF
j_gene: TRBJ2-5; abundance: -; v_gene: TRBV6-6; d_gene: TRBD2; CDR3nt: TGTGCCAGCAGTCGGGCTACTAGCGGGGCTAAACAAGAGACCCAGTACTTC; CDR3aa: CASSRATSGAKQETQYF
j_gene: TRBJ1-5; abundance: -; v_gene: TRBV5-6; d_gene: -; CDR3nt: TGTGCCAGCAGCTTGGCCCAGGTTAGACAGCCCCAGCATTTT; CDR3aa: CASSLAQVRQPQHF
j_gene: TRBJ1-3; abundance: -; v_gene: TRBV9; d_gene: -; CDR3nt: TGTGCCAGCAGCGCCCTAGACAGTACCATATATTTT; CDR3aa: CASSALDSTIYF
j_gene: TRBJ1-1; abundance: -; v_gene: TRBV19; d_gene: -; CDR3nt: TGTGCCAGTAGTATTTGGGAGGGATTGAACACTGAAGCTTTCTTT; CDR3aa: CASSIWEGLNTEAFF
j_gene: TRBJ1-3; abundance: -; v_gene: TRBV3-1/TRBV3-2; d_gene: -; CDR3nt: TGTGCCAGCAGCCCCGGGACTCTCGGAAACACCATATATTTT; CDR3aa: CASSPGTLGNTIYF
j_gene: TRBJ2-3; abundance: -; v_gene: TRBV5-8; d_gene: -; CDR3nt: TGTGCCAGCAGCTTCGGACAGCGCACAGATACGCAGTATTTT; CDR3aa: CASSFGQRTDTQYF
j_gene: TRBJ1-2; abundance: -; v_gene: TRBV2; d_gene: -; CDR3nt: TGTGCCAGCAGTGTGGGGGGAGACTATGGCTACACCTTC; CDR3aa: CASSVGGDYGYTF
j_gene: TRBJ2-6; abundance: -; v_gene: TRBV28; d_gene: -; CDR3nt: TGTGCCAGCACCCCAGGAGGGGCCAACGTCCTGACTTTC; CDR3aa: CASTPGGANVLTF
j_gene: TRBJ1-1; abundance: -; v_gene: TRBV10-2; d_gene: TRBD1; CDR3nt: TGCGCCAGCAGGGGACAGACCAGGAGCCAATTGAACACTGAAGCTTTCTTT; CDR3aa: CASRGQTRSQLNTEAFF
j_gene: TRBJ1-1; abundance: -; v_gene: TRBV2; d_gene: -; CDR3nt: TGTGCCAGATCGACAGTCATGAACACTGAAGCTTTCTTT; CDR3aa: CARSTVMNTEAFF
j_gene: TRBJ2-2; abundance: -; v_gene: TRBV11-2; d_gene: TRBD1; CDR3nt: TGTGCCAGCAGCATAATTGGGACAGCCCTCGCCGGGGAGCTGTTTTTT; CDR3aa: CASSIIGTALAGELFF
j_gene: TRBJ1-2; abundance: -; v_gene: TRBV30; d_gene: -; CDR3nt: TGTGCCTGGAGTGTTTACGGAGCGGGAAACCTCCCGTTC; CDR3aa: CAWSVYGAGNLPF
j_gene: TRBJ2-6; abundance: -; v_gene: TRBV3-1/TRBV3-2; d_gene: -; CDR3nt: TGTGCCAGCAGCCAAGGCGGGGCAGGGGGGGCCAACGTCCTGACTTTC; CDR3aa: CASSQGGAGGANVLTF
j_gene: TRBJ1-4; abundance: -; v_gene: TRBV10-3; d_gene: TRBD1; CDR3nt: TGTGCCATCAGTGGTGGGACAGGGAATGAAAAACTGTTTTTT; CDR3aa: CAISGGTGNEKLFF
j_gene: TRBJ2-7; abundance: -; v_gene: TRBV11-2; d_gene: TRBD1; CDR3nt: TGTGCCAGCAGACCCGGGACAGGGCACTACGAGCAGTACTTC; CDR3aa: CASRPGTGHYEQYF
j_gene: TRBJ2-3; abundance: -; v_gene: TRBV7-9; d_gene: TRBD1; CDR3nt: TGTGCCAGCAGCCCGGGGGACAGGGGTGCAGATACGCAGTATTTT; CDR3aa: CASSPGDRGADTQYF
j_gene: TRBJ1-1; abundance: -; v_gene: TRBV30; d_gene: -; CDR3nt: TGTGCCTGGAAGCGGGACACATCGGGCACTGAAGCTTTCTTT; CDR3aa: CAWKRDTSGTEAFF
j_gene: TRBJ1-4; abundance: -; v_gene: TRBV12-3/TRBV12-4; d_gene: -; CDR3nt: TGTGCCAGCAGTTTACCCCCGGGTGAACTGTTTTTT; CDR3aa: CASSLPPGELFF
j_gene: TRBJ2-5; abundance: -; v_gene: TRBV7-9; d_gene: TRBD1; CDR3nt: TGTGCCAGCAGCCCAGGGGGCGTAGAGACCCAGTACTTC; CDR3aa: CASSPGGVETQYF
j_gene: TRBJ1-3; abundance: -; v_gene: TRBV10-3; d_gene: -; CDR3nt: TGTGCCATCAGTGACACCTCCGGACAACTCAGAGGAACCATATATTTT; CDR3aa: CAISDTSGQLRGTIYF
j_gene: TRBJ2-4; abundance: -; v_gene: TRBV28; d_gene: TRBD2; CDR3nt: TGTGCCAGCAGTTTCCCGGCTAGCGGGACCAACATTCAGTACTTC; CDR3aa: CASSFPASGTNIQYF
j_gene: TRBJ1-5; abundance: few; v_gene: TRBV19; d_gene: -; CDR3nt: TGTGCCAGTCACCAGGGCAATCAGCCCCAGCATTTT; CDR3aa: CASHQGNQPQHF
j_gene: TRBJ1-2; abundance: -; v_gene: TRBV5-4; d_gene: -; CDR3nt: TGTGCCAGCAGCCCGCAAAACCCCGGACAGACCTTCGGCTACACCTTC; CDR3aa: CASSPQNPGQTFGYTF
j_gene: TRBJ1-2; abundance: once; v_gene: TRBV19; d_gene: TRBD1; CDR3nt: TGTGCCAGTAGTACCACCGGGACAGGGGTGACTAACTATGGCTACACCTTC; CDR3aa: CASSTTGTGVTNYGYTF
j_gene: TRBJ2-7; abundance: -; v_gene: TRBV19; d_gene: TRBD1; CDR3nt: TGTGCCAGTAGTACGACAGGGTACTCCTACGAGCAGTACTTC; CDR3aa: CASSTTGYSYEQYF
j_gene: TRBJ1-5; abundance: few; v_gene: TRBV9; d_gene: TRBD1; CDR3nt: TGTGCCAGCAGCCCAGGACAGGGCTCTCCATGGCCCCAGCATTTT; CDR3aa: CASSPGQGSPWPQHF
j_gene: TRBJ1-2; abundance: -; v_gene: TRBV4-3; d_gene: TRBD1; CDR3nt: TGCGCCAGCAGCCAAACCGACAGGGGGCATGGCTACACCTTC; CDR3aa: CASSQTDRGHGYTF
j_gene: TRBJ2-2; abundance: -; v_gene: TRBV5-1; d_gene: TRBD1; CDR3nt: TGCGCCAGCAGCATTAGTACGGGACAGAATACCGGGGAGCTGTTTTTT; CDR3aa: CASSISTGQNTGELFF
j_gene: TRBJ1-5; abundance: -; v_gene: TRBV27; d_gene: TRBD1; CDR3nt: TGTGCCAGCATTAAGGGACAGGGGGGACTGGGTAATAGCAATCAGCCCCAGCATTTT; CDR3aa: CASIKGQGGLGNSNQPQHF
j_gene: TRBJ1-4; abundance: -; v_gene: TRBV5-1; d_gene: TRBD1; CDR3nt: TGCGCCAGCAGCTTGATGACAGGGGTCGGAGAAAAACTGTTTTTT; CDR3aa: CASSLMTGVGEKLFF
j_gene: TRBJ2-3; abundance: -; v_gene: TRBV16; d_gene: -; CDR3nt: TGTGCCAGCAGCCGTTTGTCAGGGGGGACAGATACGCAGTATTTT; CDR3aa: CASSRLSGGTDTQYF
j_gene: TRBJ2-1; abundance: -; v_gene: TRBV28; d_gene: TRBD2; CDR3nt: TGTGCCAGCAGTTGGGGACTAGCGGGGCCTGAGCAGTTCTTC; CDR3aa: CASSWGLAGPEQFF
j_gene: TRBJ1-5; abundance: -; v_gene: TRBV19; d_gene: -; CDR3nt: TGTGCCAGTAGGGCCCGGGAGAATCAGCCCCAGCATTTT; CDR3aa: CASRARENQPQHF
j_gene: TRBJ2-6; abundance: -; v_gene: TRBV19; d_gene: TRBD1; CDR3nt: TGTGCCAGTAGTGTGGGGGACAGCCACTCTGGGGCCAACGTCCTGACTTTC; CDR3aa: CASSVGDSHSGANVLTF
j_gene: TRBJ1-4; abundance: -; v_gene: TRBV4-3; d_gene: TRBD1; CDR3nt: TGCGCCAGCAGCCAAGGAGGACAGGGTGAAAAACTGTTTTTT; CDR3aa: CASSQGGQGEKLFF